These T cell receptor beta chains were read from a single sample in a study of shared clonotypes between healthy human individuals. Sequencing used immunoSEQ multiplex PCR; TCRdb keeps in-frame clones, though not all of them. The data contain over 2 million clones, 85% to 95% of them singletons. Specimen: naive CD4+ T cells from PBMCs. These receptors came from a young man in good health. Some clones in this sample may be carry-over from other donors' samples. The conserved cysteine and the conserved F or W are not part of the CDR3 here.

V | CDR3
TRBV5-1 | ASSLVGRGNQPQH
TRBV18 | ASSPADTQY
TRBV7-8 | ASSGSGTFYNEQF
TRBV5-1 | ASSLAGASSYEQY
TRBV30 | AWNPTSGQRSYEQY
TRBV7-9 | ASSLQGYSYGYT
TRBV5-1 | ASSPGTGSEQF
TRBV28 | ASSLMGNTDTQY
TRBV29-1 | SVDDRGIRETQY
TRBV9 | ASNPGLLGETQY
TRBV5-1 | ASSLDREYYEQY
TRBV6-6 | ASSNSTDTQY
TRBV5-1 | ASSFGQGNNYGYT
TRBV4-1 | ASSPTGIYEQY
TRBV27 | ASSLSASGRTDTQY
TRBV5-1 | ASSLGRERGNEQF
TRBV6-5 | ASSVIGSGETQY
TRBV5-1 | ASRPLVGYEQY
TRBV30 | AWSVDDREF
TRBV29-1 | SARRGSHEQY
TRBV4-2 | ASSQGQQALSGANVLT
TRBV6-5 | ASRGLTGGYT
TRBV28 | ASSLWNRGRLKNIQY
TRBV18 | ASSPRDRQETQY
TRBV27 | ARDGGYT
TRBV18 | ASSPIQGSGEQY
TRBV7-2 | ASSPRTSGGHEQY
TRBV19 | ASSIPLREGGEQF
TRBV5-6 | ASSRTGQVNQPQH
TRBV7-2 | ASSSPGLSEQY
TRBV2 | ASSWLPWDPYSNQPQH
TRBV30 | AWSTGADTQY
TRBV27 | ASSARGPYEQY
TRBV5-1 | ASSSDLETQY
TRBV5-1 | ASSSPIGVSYEQY
TRBV27 | ASRHGGTGSPYEQY
TRBV4-1 | ASSQVLAGTPGELF
TRBV5-4 | ASSSGTVQETQY
TRBV7-9 | ASSPVPWGAGGYT
TRBV27 | ASSSRYSGADTQY
TRBV29-1 | SVGFRGQETQY
TRBV5-1 | ASSLGAGPSYEQY
TRBV27 | ASSPRDRGRPYGYT
TRBV30 | AWKGTSDTGELF
TRBV25-1 | ASSEFRTGPTGELF
TRBV14 | ASSFGTPDTQY
TRBV25-1 | ASRETADTYEQY
TRBV10-3 | AISVGLAGGEDTQY
TRBV27 | ASSFILRDTQY
TRBV7-9 | ASSVTGPTSGGYT
TRBV5-1 | ASSLGLQGAAGYT
TRBV29-1 | SVELAGVAETQY
TRBV19 | ASSIGTASGANVLT
TRBV28 | ASSAPSGADTQY